These T cell receptor beta chains were read from a single sample in a study of cytomegalovirus exposure and HLA in healthy donors. Data came from immunoSEQ multiplex PCR; TCRdb stores just in-frame clones and leaves some out. The sample holds approximately 130,000 clones, approximately 80% seen once. The source material was PBMCs. The receptors were sampled from a woman younger than 35 in good health and CMV-seronegative. The CDR3 runs from the conserved cysteine through the conserved F or W. The D gene is left open where the match is weak. Clone size appears in some rows only: once, few, many, or a class for an expanded clone.

V gene	clone size	J gene	D gene	CDR3 DNA	CDR3 protein
TRBV5-5	-	TRBJ2-7	-	TGTGCCAGCAGCTTCGGCAGCGACGAGCAGTACTTC	CASSFGSDEQYF
TRBV7-2	-	TRBJ2-1	-	TGTGCCAGCAGCTTAGTGCCGTTTAGCTCCTACAATGAGCAGTTCTTC	CASSLVPFSSYNEQFF
TRBV9	-	TRBJ2-1	-	TGTGCCAGCAGCGTGGGCCCCTACAATGAGCAGTTCTTC	CASSVGPYNEQFF
TRBV7-7	once	TRBJ2-1	TRBD2	TGTGCCAGCAGCCTAGGCGGGGGGAGTAAGGAGCAGTTCTTC	CASSLGGGSKEQFF
TRBV11-2	-	TRBJ1-3	-	TGTGCCAGCAGCTACCGACAGCGTGGAAACACCATATATTTT	CASSYRQRGNTIYF
TRBV6-1	-	TRBJ1-5	-	TGTGCCAGCAGCCAAGACTTGTTGGGCAATCAGCCCCAGCATTTT	CASSQDLLGNQPQHF
TRBV5-1	-	TRBJ2-2	TRBD1	TGCGCCAGCAGCTTGCCAACAGGGGGGACCGGGGAGCTGTTTTTT	CASSLPTGGTGELFF
TRBV19	-	TRBJ2-1	TRBD2	TGTGCCAGTAGTAGGACTAGCGGGAGTGGCAATGAGCAGTTCTTC	CASSRTSGSGNEQFF
TRBV30	once	TRBJ2-2	-	TGTGCGTTGGAGGGAGAAAACACCGGGGAGCTGTTTTTT	CALEGENTGELFF
TRBV15	-	TRBJ2-1	TRBD2	TGTGCCACCAGCAGTGGGAGAGCCGGGAGCGGGGAGACAGATGAGCAGTTCTTC	CATSSGRAGSGETDEQFF
TRBV19	-	TRBJ2-7	TRBD2	TGTGCCAGTGGTTATTCTAGCGGCTCCTACGAGCAGTACTTC	CASGYSSGSYEQYF
TRBV30	-	TRBJ2-5	-	TGTGCCTGGAGTGTTGACACGGGGGAGACCCAGTACTTC	CAWSVDTGETQYF
TRBV5-4	-	TRBJ2-7	TRBD1	TGTGCCAGCAGCCTGGGACAGGGGGCCGCCTACGAGCAGTACTTC	CASSLGQGAAYEQYF
TRBV19	-	TRBJ1-2	-	TGTGCCAGCCACCGGGGGGCTTATCGATATGGCTACACCTTC	CASHRGAYRYGYTF
TRBV18	once	TRBJ2-7	-	TGTGCCAGCTCACCACCGTTAAGGGGCGAGCAGTACTTC	CASSPPLRGEQYF
TRBV6-1	few	TRBJ2-1	-	TGTGCCAGCAATGTATTAGCGGCCTTAAGCGAGCAGTTCTTC	CASNVLAALSEQFF
TRBV19	-	TRBJ1-1	-	TGTGCCAGTAGCCCCCGGAGGTGGGGCACTGAAGCTTTCTTT	CASSPRRWGTEAFF
TRBV10-3	once	TRBJ1-2	TRBD1	TGTGCCATCAGTGATCGGTCCAGGGGGCGTAACTATGGCTACACCTTC	CAISDRSRGRNYGYTF
TRBV9	few	TRBJ1-2	-	TGTGCCAGCAGCGTAGCTACGGCAGAGGGTCCCTATGGCTACACCTTC	CASSVATAEGPYGYTF
TRBV9	-	TRBJ1-6	-	TGTGCCAGCAGCGCAGGGCCTAACTCTCATAATTCACCCCTCCACTTT	CASSAGPNSHNSPLHF